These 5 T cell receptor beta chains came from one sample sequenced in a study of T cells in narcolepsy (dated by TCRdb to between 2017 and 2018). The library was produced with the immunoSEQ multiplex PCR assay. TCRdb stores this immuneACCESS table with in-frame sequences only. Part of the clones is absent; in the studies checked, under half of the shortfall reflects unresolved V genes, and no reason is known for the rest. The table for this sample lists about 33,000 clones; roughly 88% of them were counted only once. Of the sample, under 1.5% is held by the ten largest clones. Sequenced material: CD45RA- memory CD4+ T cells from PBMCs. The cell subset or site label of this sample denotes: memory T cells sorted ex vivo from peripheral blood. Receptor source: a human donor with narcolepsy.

CDR3 sequence: CASSLTVGASSYEQYF. As DNA, the CDR3 is TGCGCCAGCAGCTTGACAGTCGGGGCCAGCTCCTACGAGCAGTACTTC. This rearrangement joins TRBV5-1 to TRBJ2-7; D may be TRBD1 or TRBD2 (5 bases each). Trimming removed 1 base from V and 0 bases from J, with 14 bases in between. Germline-derived CDR1 and CDR2 are SGHRS and YFSETQ. The CDR3 runs 16 residues.

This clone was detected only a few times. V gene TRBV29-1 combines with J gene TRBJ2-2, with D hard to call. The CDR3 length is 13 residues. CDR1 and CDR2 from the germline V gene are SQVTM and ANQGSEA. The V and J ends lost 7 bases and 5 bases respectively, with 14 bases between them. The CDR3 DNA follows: TGCAGCGCCCACGTACGTCAGACCGGGGAGCTGTTTTTT. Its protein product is CSAHVRQTGELFF.

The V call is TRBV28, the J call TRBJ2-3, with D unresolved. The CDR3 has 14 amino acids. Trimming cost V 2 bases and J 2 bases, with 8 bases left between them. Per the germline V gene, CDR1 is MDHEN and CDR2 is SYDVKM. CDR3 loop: CASSLPGATDTQYF. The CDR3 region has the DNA TGTGCCAGCAGTTTACCTGGCGCCACAGATACGCAGTATTTT.

The CDR3 here is CASSTLSSNQPQHF. The CDR3, as DNA: TGTGCCAGCAGTACCCTATCTAGCAATCAGCCCCAGCATTTT. The V and J genes are TRBV6-6 and TRBJ1-5; no reliable D call. CDR1 and CDR2 from the germline V gene are MNHNY and SVGAGI (reference sequence). V lost 5 bases and J 0 bases, leaving 8 bases between the germline ends. The CDR3 runs to 14 residues.

CDR3 sequence: CASSQDEQSRQYF. The CDR3 DNA reads TGCGCCAGCAGCCAAGATGAGCAGTCCCGACAGTACTTC. The rearrangement uses TRBV4-1 and TRBJ2-4; no clear D gene. The length of the CDR3 is 13 residues. CDR1 is MGHRA and CDR2 is YSYEKL in the germline V gene. The V and J ends lost 0 bases and 13 bases respectively, with 13 bases between them.